The sample holds a few counts of the clone carrying this T cell receptor (beta chain). These data originate in a study of T-cell reconstitution after alpha-beta-depleted transplantation in children. The V gene's germline CDR1 is SGHVS and CDR2 FQNEAQ. The CDR3 contains 19 residues. V was clipped by 2 bases and J by 0 bases, with 21 bases between them. Preparation of the TCRbeta library involved a method that used unique molecular identifiers. TCRdb analysed the PCR reads with MiXCR anew, one entry per CDR3 protein. The data contain roughly 220,000 distinct CDR3 sequences, under 8.5% of them singletons.

The sequences come from PBMCs, mostly from graft donor cells, collected 360 days after TCRalphabeta/CD19-depleted stem cell transplant. The sequence came from a male patient between 2 and 9 years old who had a stem cell transplant for acute myeloid leukemia, so the T cells may come from the graft donor. This rearrangement joins TRBV7-8 to TRBJ2-3; D remains ambiguous. CDR3 in amino acids: CASSLSPPTEYSSTDTQYF. For the CDR3, the DNA is TGTGCCAGCAGCTTATCCCCTCCGACTGAGTACAGTAGCACAGATACGCAGTATTTT.